The 19 T cell receptor beta chains below were found in one sample sequenced in a study of immune characterization of retroperitoneal liposarcoma. TCRdb re-called the PCR reads with MiXCR, one entry per CDR3 protein. The data hold 4,000 to 4,500 distinct CDR3 sequences, with under 35% observed a single time. Input material: blood. The source is a female donor with retroperitoneal liposarcoma.

This clonotype was observed a handful of times. The V call is TRBV11-2, the J call TRBJ2-1; D may match TRBD1 or TRBD2 (5 bases each). This CDR3 spans 14 amino acids. The germline V gene encodes CDR1 SGHAT and CDR2 FQNNGV. The V gene lost 5 bases and the J gene lost 8 bases, with 16 bases spanning the gap. CDR3 DNA sequence: TGTGCCAGCAGCCCCCGGGGCGTCAGCGATGAGCAGTTCTTC. Protein sequence: CASSPRGVSDEQFF.

This clonotype was counted a single time. The chain has TRBV7-3 and TRBJ2-5; 7 positions match TRBD1. Germline assignment: CDR1 SGHTA and CDR2 FQGTGA. The junction had 12 bases not matched to a gene; V was cut back by 0 bases and J by 11 bases. The CDR3 length is 15 residues. Here the CDR3 reads CASSLTGTDYNEQYF. CDR3 bases: TGTGCCAGCAGCTTAACAGGGACAGACTACAATGAGCAGTACTTC.

In its sample, this clonotype is large. V and J are TRBV6-1 and TRBJ2-3; tentative D call: TRBD1 (5 bases). The V gene lost 7 bases and the J gene lost 6 bases, with 17 bases spanning the gap. The CDR3 extends over 14 amino acids. The V gene's germline CDR1 is MNHNS and CDR2 SASEGT. The CDR3 nucleotides are TGTGCCAGCACTAGTATTGGGGCCCCGGATACGCAGTATTTT. The encoded protein is CASTSIGAPDTQYF.

This clonotype was observed a single time. The chain combines TRBV27 with TRBJ2-5, with D uncertain. The DNA end favors TRBJ2-1, so the J call may be wrong. The CDR3 length is 14 residues. Germline values: CDR1 MNHEY, CDR2 SMNVEV (reference sequence). This CDR3 reads CASSVQRNRNEQFF. The CDR3 nucleotides read TGTGCCAGCAGCGTGCAAAGGAATCGGAATGAGCAGTTCTTC.

This rearrangement joins TRBV11-3 to TRBJ1-1; the D gene is possibly TRBD1 (5 bases). The CDR3 length is 14 residues. Germline loops: CDR1 SGHNT, CDR2 YENEEA. V lost 0 bases and J 6 bases, leaving 11 bases between the germline ends. The CDR3 bases are TGTGCCAGCAGCTTAGACAGGGATTGGTCTGAAGCTTTCTTT. Protein product: CASSLDRDWSEAFF.

This clonotype was found a few times. The chain uses TRBV6-4 and TRBJ2-3; TRBD2 aligns across 7 bases. In germline, CDR1 is MRHNA, CDR2 SNTAGT. Losses at the gene ends were 3 bases for V and 5 bases for J; bases not matched to a gene: 8. This CDR3 is 15 amino acids long. The CDR3 here is CASSELAGERDTQYF. The DNA of the CDR3 is TGTGCCAGCAGTGAGTTGGCGGGAGAAAGAGATACGCAGTATTTT.

The chain has TRBV2 and TRBJ2-1, with 9 bases that match TRBD2. Unmatched junction bases numbered 9, after V lost 6 bases and J lost 6 bases. The CDR3 runs 15 residues. The germline gives CDR1 SNHLY, CDR2 FYNNEI. The CDR3 DNA reads TGTGCCAGCAGAGACCTAGCGGGATCTCTCAATGAGCAGTTCTTC. Its protein is CASRDLAGSLNEQFF.

There are a few counts of this clonotype. V and J are TRBV6-5 and TRBJ2-1, with D uncertain. The CDR3 loop spans 16 amino acids. The V gene lost 0 bases and the J gene lost 10 bases, with 19 bases spanning the gap. Germline V lookup: CDR1 MNHEY, CDR2 SVGAGI. As DNA, the CDR3 is TGTGCCAGCAGTTACTCAGTGGTTATTAGCTCCTACGAGCAGTTCTTC. This translates into CASSYSVVISSYEQFF.

The V and J genes are TRBV6-5 and TRBJ1-6; D is uncertain. Germline CDR1 MNHEY, CDR2 SVGAGI. The V end was cut by 2 bases, the J end by 7 bases, with 6 bases between. This CDR3 contains 13 residues. The CDR3 region is CASSYRENSPLHF. CDR3 DNA sequence: TGTGCCAGCAGTTACAGGGAAAATTCACCCCTCCACTTT.

This clonotype appeared a few times. V and J are TRBV6-1 and TRBJ2-1; TRBD2 aligns across 9 bases. TRBJ2-7 explains the end of the DNA better; the J call may be wrong. This CDR3 has 14 amino acids. Germline assignment: CDR1 MNHNS and CDR2 SASEGT. This CDR3 reads CASVQASGAYEQYF. The CDR3 nucleotides read TGTGCCAGCGTCCAAGCTAGCGGGGCCTACGAGCAGTACTTC.

Relative to its sample, this clonotype is medium-sized. The chain employs TRBV11-3 and TRBJ2-3; 12 bases are shared with TRBD2. V gave up 1 base and J gave up 2 bases; unmatched junction bases: 1. CDR1 is SGHNT and CDR2 is YENEEA in the germline V gene. This CDR3 comprises 16 residues. CDR3 protein: CASSLGLAGVTDTQYF. As DNA, the CDR3 is TGTGCCAGCAGCTTAGGACTAGCGGGAGTCACAGATACGCAGTATTTT.

The chain couples TRBV12-3 or TRBV12-4 to TRBJ2-1; TRBD2 aligns across 7 bases. With 10 bases clipped from V and 2 bases from J, the junction kept 5 bases outside the gene matches. The CDR3 extends over 13 amino acids. The CDR3 bases are TGTGCCATAGGCGGGGGACCCTACAATGAGCAGTTCTTC. This encodes CAIGGGPYNEQFF.

This clonotype is termed medium-sized. The chain links TRBV27 to TRBJ2-6; weak D call: TRBD2 (5 bases). The V end was cut by 5 bases, the J end by 4 bases, with 15 bases between. Germline loops: CDR1 MNHEY, CDR2 SMNVEV (reference sequence). The CDR3 sequence is 16 residues long. The CDR3 sequence: CASSTHGVFGANVLTF. In DNA form, the CDR3 reads TGTGCCAGCAGTACGCACGGGGTCTTCGGGGCCAACGTCCTGACTTTC. Full variable domain (outside the CDR3, taken from reference TRBV27 and TRBJ2-6): EAQVTQNPRYLITVTGKKLTVTCSQNMNHEYMSWYRQDPGLGLRQIYYSMNVEVTDKGDVPEGYKVSRKEKRNFPLILESPSPNQTSLYFCASSTHGVFGANVLTFGAGSRLTVL.

The CDR3 DNA reads TGTGCCAGCAGTTACCTAAGGGCTGGCACCGGGGAGCTGTTTTTT. Encoded protein: CASSYLRAGTGELFF. The chain couples TRBV6-6 to TRBJ2-2; unclear D gene. This CDR3 spans 15 amino acids. V was shortened by 2 bases and J by 4 bases, with 11 bases between the two germline ends. Germline loops: CDR1 MNHNY, CDR2 SVGAGI (reference sequence).

The rearrangement uses TRBV5-1 and TRBJ2-5, with D tentatively TRBD1 (6 bases). CDR1 is SGHRS and CDR2 is YFSETQ in the germline V gene. The V and J ends lost 6 bases and 3 bases respectively, with 12 bases between them. This CDR3 comprises 13 residues. The CDR3 loop reads CASNLGHEETQYF. CDR3 coding DNA: TGCGCCAGCAATCTGGGACACGAAGAGACCCAGTACTTC. Looking up the rest from reference TRBV5-1 and TRBJ2-5 gives the full variable domain: KAGVTQTPRYLIKTRGQQVTLSCSPISGHRSVSWYQQTPGQGLQFLFEYFSETQRNKGNFPGRFSGRQFSNSRSEMNVSTLELGDSALYLCASNLGHEETQYFGPGTRLLVL.

This clonotype is labeled large. V and J are TRBV10-1 and TRBJ2-1, with D perhaps TRBD1 or TRBD2 (6 bases each). Germline CDR1 WNHNN, CDR2 SYGVQD (reference sequence). The CDR3 consists of 16 residues. V was shortened by 0 bases and J by 3 bases, with 12 bases between the two germline ends. This chain's CDR3 is CASSESTGGNYNEQFF. The CDR3 DNA sequence: TGCGCCAGCAGTGAGTCGACAGGAGGGAACTACAATGAGCAGTTCTTC.

The V and J genes are TRBV12-3 or TRBV12-4 and TRBJ2-1; 14 bases align to TRBD2. The DNA end favors TRBJ2-7, so the J call may be wrong. The CDR3 runs to 16 residues. The CDR3 is CASSAGTSGGLREQYF. For the CDR3, the DNA is TGTGCCAGCAGTGCCGGGACTAGCGGGGGCCTTAGGGAGCAGTACTTC.

By its share, this clonotype is medium-sized. This chain connects TRBV27 to TRBJ2-1; D possibly corresponds to TRBD2 (6 bases). The J call may be faulty, since TRBJ2-7 better matches the DNA end. In germline, CDR1 is MNHEY, CDR2 SMNVEV (reference sequence). There are 14 residues in the CDR3. CDR3 amino acids: CASSVRGKEYEQYF. The DNA for the CDR3 is TGTGCCAGCAGTGTACGGGGGAAGGAGTACGAGCAGTACTTC.

This clonotype ranks as medium-sized. The chain carries TRBV6-6 and TRBJ2-7; 8 positions match TRBD1. Germline-derived CDR1 and CDR2 are MNHNY and SVGAGI (reference sequence). After removal of 7 bases from V and 0 bases from J, the junction contained 11 bases not matched to a gene. This CDR3 region has 16 residues. In nucleotides, the CDR3 is TGTGCCAGCACCACTCGATGGACAGGGAGCTCCTACGAGCAGTACTTC. This encodes CASTTRWTGSSYEQYF.